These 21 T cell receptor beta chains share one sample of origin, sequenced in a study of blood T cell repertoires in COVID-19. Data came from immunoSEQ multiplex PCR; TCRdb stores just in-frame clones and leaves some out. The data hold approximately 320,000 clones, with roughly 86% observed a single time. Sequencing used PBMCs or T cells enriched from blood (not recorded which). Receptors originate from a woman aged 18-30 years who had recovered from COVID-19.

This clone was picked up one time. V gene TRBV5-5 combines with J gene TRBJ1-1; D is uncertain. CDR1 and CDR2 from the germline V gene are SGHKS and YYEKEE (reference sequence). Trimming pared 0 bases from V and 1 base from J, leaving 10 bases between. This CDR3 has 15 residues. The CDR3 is CASSLAYFQNTEAFF. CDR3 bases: TGTGCCAGCAGCTTGGCCTACTTTCAGAACACTGAAGCTTTCTTT.

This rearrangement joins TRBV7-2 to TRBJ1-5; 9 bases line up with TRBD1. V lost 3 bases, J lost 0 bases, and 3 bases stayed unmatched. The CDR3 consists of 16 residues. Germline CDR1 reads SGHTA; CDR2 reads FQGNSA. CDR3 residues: CASSFRTGASNQPQHF. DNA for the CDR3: TGTGCCAGCAGCTTCAGGACAGGGGCTAGCAATCAGCCCCAGCATTTT. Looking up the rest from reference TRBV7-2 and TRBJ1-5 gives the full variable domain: GAGVSQSPSNKVTEKGKDVELRCDPISGHTALYWYRQSLGQGLEFLIYFQGNSAPDKSGLPSDRFSAERTGGSVSTLTIQRTQQEDSAVYLCASSFRTGASNQPQHFGDGTRLSIL.

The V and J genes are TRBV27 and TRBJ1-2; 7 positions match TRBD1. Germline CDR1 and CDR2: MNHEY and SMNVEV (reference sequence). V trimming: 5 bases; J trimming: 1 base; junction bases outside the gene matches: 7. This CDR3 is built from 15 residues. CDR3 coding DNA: TGTGCCAGCAGTGTAGACAGGGTCGGTAACTATGGCTACACCTTC. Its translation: CASSVDRVGNYGYTF.

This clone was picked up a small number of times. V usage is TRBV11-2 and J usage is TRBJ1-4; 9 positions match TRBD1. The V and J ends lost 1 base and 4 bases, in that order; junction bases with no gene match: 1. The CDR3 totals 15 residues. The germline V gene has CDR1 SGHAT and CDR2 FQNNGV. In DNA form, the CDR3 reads TGTGCCAGCAGCTTAGGGGACAGGGATAATGAAAAACTGTTTTTT. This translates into CASSLGDRDNEKLFF.

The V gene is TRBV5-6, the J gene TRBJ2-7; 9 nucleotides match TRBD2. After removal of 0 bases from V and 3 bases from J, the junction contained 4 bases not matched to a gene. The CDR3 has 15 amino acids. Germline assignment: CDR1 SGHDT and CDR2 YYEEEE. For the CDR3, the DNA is TGTGCCAGCAGCTTGGGGCTAGCGGGAATCTACGAGCAGTACTTC. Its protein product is CASSLGLAGIYEQYF. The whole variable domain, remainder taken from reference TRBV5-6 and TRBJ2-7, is DAGVTQSPTHLIKTRGQQVTLRCSPKSGHDTVSWYQQALGQGPQFIFQYYEEEERQRGNFPDRFSGHQFPNYSSELNVNALLLGDSALYLCASSLGLAGIYEQYFGPGTRLTVT.

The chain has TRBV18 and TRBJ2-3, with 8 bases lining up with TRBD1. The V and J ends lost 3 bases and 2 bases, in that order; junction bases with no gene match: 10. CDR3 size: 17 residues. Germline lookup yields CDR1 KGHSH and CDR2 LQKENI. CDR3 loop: CASSPPRGTGITDTQYF. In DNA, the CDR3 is TGTGCCAGCTCACCTCCACGCGGGACAGGCATCACAGATACGCAGTATTTT.

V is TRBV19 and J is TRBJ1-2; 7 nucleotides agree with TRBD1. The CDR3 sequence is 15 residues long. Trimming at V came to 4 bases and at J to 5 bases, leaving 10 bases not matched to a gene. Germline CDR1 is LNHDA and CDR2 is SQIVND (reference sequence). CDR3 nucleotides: TGTGCCAGTAGTACCATGACAGGGAGTTCGTATGGCTACACCTTC. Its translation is CASSTMTGSSYGYTF.

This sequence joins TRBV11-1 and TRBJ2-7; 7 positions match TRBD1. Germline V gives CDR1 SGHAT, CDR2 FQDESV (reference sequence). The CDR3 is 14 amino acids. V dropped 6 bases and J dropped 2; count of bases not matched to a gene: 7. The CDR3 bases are TGTGCCAGCAGTTTGACAGGGCAGCCCTACGAGCAGTACTTC. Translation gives CASSLTGQPYEQYF.

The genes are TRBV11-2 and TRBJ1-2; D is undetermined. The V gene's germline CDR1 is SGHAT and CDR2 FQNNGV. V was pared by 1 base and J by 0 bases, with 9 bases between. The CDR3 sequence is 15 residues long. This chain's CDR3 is CASSLGQSANYGYTF. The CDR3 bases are TGTGCCAGCAGCTTAGGTCAGTCCGCTAACTATGGCTACACCTTC.

CDR3 in amino acids: CASSDGISGYEQYF. CDR3 coding DNA: TGTGCCAGTAGTGACGGGATTAGCGGCTACGAGCAGTACTTC. This chain joins TRBV19 and TRBJ2-7; TRBD2 might be the D (6 bases). The CDR3 is 14 amino acids. From germline, CDR1 is LNHDA and CDR2 SQIVND (reference sequence). The V gene lost 5 bases and the J gene lost 3 bases, with 14 bases spanning the gap.

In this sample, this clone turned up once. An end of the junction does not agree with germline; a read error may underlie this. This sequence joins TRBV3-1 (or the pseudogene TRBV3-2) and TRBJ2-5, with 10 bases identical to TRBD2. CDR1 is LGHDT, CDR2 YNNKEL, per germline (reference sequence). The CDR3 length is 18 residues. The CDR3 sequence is CARSQGGSGGAVGETQYF. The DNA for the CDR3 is TGTGCCCGCAGCCAAGGGGGGAGCGGGGGGGCCGTAGGCGAGACCCAGTACTTC.

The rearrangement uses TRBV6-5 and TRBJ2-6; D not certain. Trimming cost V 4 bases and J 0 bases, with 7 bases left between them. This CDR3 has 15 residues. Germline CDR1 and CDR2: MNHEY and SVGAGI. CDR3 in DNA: TGTGCCAGCAGTTCCTACTTCTCTGGGGCCAACGTCCTGACTTTC. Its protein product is CASSSYFSGANVLTF.

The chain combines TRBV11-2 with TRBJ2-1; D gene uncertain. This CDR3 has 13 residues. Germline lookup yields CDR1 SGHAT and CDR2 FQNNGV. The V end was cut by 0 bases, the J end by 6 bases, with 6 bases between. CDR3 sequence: CASSLDKANEQFF. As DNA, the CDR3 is TGTGCCAGCAGCTTAGATAAAGCCAATGAGCAGTTCTTC.

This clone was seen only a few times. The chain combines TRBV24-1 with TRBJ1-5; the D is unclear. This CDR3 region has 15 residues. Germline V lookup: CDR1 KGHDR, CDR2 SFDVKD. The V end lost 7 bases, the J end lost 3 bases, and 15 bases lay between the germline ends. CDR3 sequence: CATREGPEINQPQHF. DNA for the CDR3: TGTGCCACCAGAGAGGGTCCTGAAATCAATCAGCCCCAGCATTTT.

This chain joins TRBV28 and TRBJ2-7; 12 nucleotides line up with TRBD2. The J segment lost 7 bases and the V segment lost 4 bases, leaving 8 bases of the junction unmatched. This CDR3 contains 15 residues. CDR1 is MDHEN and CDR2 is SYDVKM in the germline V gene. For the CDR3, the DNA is TGTGCCAGCAGTTCCCGACTAGCGGGAGTTCAGGAGCAGTACTTC. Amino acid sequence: CASSSRLAGVQEQYF.

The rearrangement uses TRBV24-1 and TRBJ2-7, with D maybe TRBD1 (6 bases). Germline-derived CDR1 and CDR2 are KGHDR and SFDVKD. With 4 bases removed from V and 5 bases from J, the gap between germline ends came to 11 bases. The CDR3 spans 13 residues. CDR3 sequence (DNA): TGTGCCACCAGTGACTCTCACAGGGACGAGCAGTACTTC. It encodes CATSDSHRDEQYF.

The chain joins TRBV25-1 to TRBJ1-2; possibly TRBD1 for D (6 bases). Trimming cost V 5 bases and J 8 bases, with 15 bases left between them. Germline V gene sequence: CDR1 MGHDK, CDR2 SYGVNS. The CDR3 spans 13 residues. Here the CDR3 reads CASSLSGGRGYTF. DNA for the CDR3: TGTGCCAGCAGTCTTTCGGGGGGCAGGGGCTACACCTTC.

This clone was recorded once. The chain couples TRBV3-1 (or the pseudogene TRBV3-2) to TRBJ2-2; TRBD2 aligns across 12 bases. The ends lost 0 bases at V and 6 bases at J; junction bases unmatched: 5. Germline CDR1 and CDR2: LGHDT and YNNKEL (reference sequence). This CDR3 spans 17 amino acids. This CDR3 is CASSQEQRLAGAGELFF. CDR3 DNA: TGTGCCAGCAGCCAAGAGCAACGACTAGCGGGAGCCGGGGAGCTGTTTTTT.

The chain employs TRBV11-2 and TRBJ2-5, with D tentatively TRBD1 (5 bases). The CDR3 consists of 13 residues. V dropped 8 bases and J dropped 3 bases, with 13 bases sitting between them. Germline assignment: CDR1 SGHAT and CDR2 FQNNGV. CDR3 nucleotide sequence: TGTGCCAGCGCCAGGGCGTTTAAAGAGACCCAGTACTTC. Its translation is CASARAFKETQYF.

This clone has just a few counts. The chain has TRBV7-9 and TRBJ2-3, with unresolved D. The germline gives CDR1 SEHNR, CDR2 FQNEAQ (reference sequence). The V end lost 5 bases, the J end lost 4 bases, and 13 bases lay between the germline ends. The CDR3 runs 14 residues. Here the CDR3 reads CASSPAPVADTQYF. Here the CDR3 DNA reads TGTGCCAGCAGCCCTGCCCCGGTCGCAGATACGCAGTATTTT.

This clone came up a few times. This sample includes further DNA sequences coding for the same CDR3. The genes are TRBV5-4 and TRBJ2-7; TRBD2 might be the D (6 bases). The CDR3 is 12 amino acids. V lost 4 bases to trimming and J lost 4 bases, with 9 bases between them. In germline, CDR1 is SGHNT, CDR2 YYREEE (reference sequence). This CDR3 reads CASSLGTYEQYF. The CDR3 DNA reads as TGTGCCAGCAGCCTCGGGACTTACGAGCAGTACTTC.